The 10 T cell receptor beta chains listed next were all sequenced from one sample in a study of T cells after yellow fever vaccination. TCRdb redid the calling of the 5' RACE reads with MiXCR, one entry per CDR3 protein. The sample has 200,000 to 250,000 distinct CDR3 sequences, approximately 3.3% seen once. Sequencing used CD4+ T cells sorted from PBMCs, obtained 10 days after the yellow fever booster vaccination. These receptor sequences come from a man between 18 and 35 years old who received the YFV17D yellow fever vaccine.

At least ten counts were recorded for this clonotype. The chain recombines TRBV6-6 with TRBJ2-5; 8 bases are a match to TRBD2. The length of the CDR3 is 15 residues. Germline V gene lookup returns CDR1 MNHNY and CDR2 SVGAGI (reference sequence). V shed 0 bases, J shed 9 bases, and the junction held 9 bases outside the gene matches. CDR3 protein: CASSYSVAGMGAQYF. In DNA, the CDR3 is TGTGCCAGCAGTTACTCGGTAGCGGGGATGGGGGCCCAGTACTTC.

This clonotype was found many times. This chain links TRBV15 with TRBJ1-1; D gene ambiguous. V dropped 0 bases and J dropped 7 bases, with 6 bases sitting between them. In germline, CDR1 is LNHNV, CDR2 YYDKDF (reference sequence). This CDR3 region has 12 residues. The CDR3 loop is CATSRDSGEAFF. As DNA, the CDR3 is TGTGCCACCAGCAGAGATTCGGGTGAAGCTTTCTTT.

The chain joins TRBV5-4 to TRBJ2-2; tentatively, D is TRBD2 (6 bases). V was trimmed by 2 bases and J by 5 bases, leaving 13 bases between them. Germline CDR1 is SGHNT and CDR2 is YYREEE (reference sequence). This CDR3 spans 15 amino acids. The CDR3 protein is CASSLGGSSTGELFF. CDR3 DNA sequence: TGTGCCAGCAGCTTAGGAGGGTCCTCGACCGGGGAGCTGTTTTTT.

V is TRBV9 and J is TRBJ2-7; no definite D call. The CDR3 consists of 14 residues. V lost 0 bases and J 0 bases, leaving 7 bases between the germline ends. Per the germline V gene, CDR1 is SGDLS and CDR2 is YYNGEE. The CDR3 bases are TGTGCCAGCAGCGTAGATCTTTTCTCCTACGAGCAGTACTTC. Translated, it gives CASSVDLFSYEQYF.

This clonotype was seen repeatedly, ten times or more. The chain has TRBV20-1 and TRBJ1-1; 8 bases are shared with TRBD1. Losses at the gene ends were 5 bases for V and 4 bases for J; bases not matched to a gene: 6. This CDR3 has 13 amino acids. CDR1 DFQATT and CDR2 SNEGSKA come from the germline V gene (reference sequence). The CDR3 reads CSAPQGAGTEAFF. The CDR3 region has the DNA TGCAGTGCTCCTCAGGGGGCGGGCACTGAAGCTTTCTTT.

The table lists this clonotype with many counts. The chain couples TRBV10-2 to TRBJ2-3; D unresolved. From germline, CDR1 is WSHSY and CDR2 SAAADI. Trimming removed 3 bases at V and 5 bases at J, with 9 bases between. This CDR3 region has 13 residues. The chain's CDR3 is CASSDQAQDTQYF. CDR3 DNA sequence: TGCGCCAGCAGTGATCAGGCACAAGATACGCAGTATTTT.

The chain recombines TRBV11-2 with TRBJ2-1, with D perhaps matching TRBD1 or TRBD2 (6 bases each). The CDR3 has 14 residues. Trimming pared 6 bases from V and 8 bases from J, leaving 17 bases between. The germline V gene encodes CDR1 SGHAT and CDR2 FQNNGV. CDR3 in amino acids: CASSSRVGGDEQFF. In DNA form, the CDR3 reads TGTGCCAGCAGTTCCCGAGTGGGGGGCGATGAGCAGTTCTTC.

This clonotype was seen repeatedly, ten times or more. V and J are TRBV7-2 and TRBJ1-2; no definite D call. The CDR3 contains 13 residues. Germline values: CDR1 SGHTA, CDR2 FQGNSA. Trimming removed 4 bases from V and 3 bases from J, with 9 bases in between. The DNA for the CDR3 is TGTGCCAGCAGCTCCCACCCCGACTATGGCTACACCTTC. Residues: CASSSHPDYGYTF.

Many counts were recorded for this clonotype. The V and J genes are TRBV10-3 and TRBJ2-1, with 10 bases matching TRBD2. CDR1 is ENHRY, CDR2 SYGVKD, per germline. The CDR3 runs 15 residues. J gave up 2 bases and V 5 bases, and 3 bases lay outside the gene matches. The CDR3 sequence is CAISSLAGAYNEQFF. Written as DNA, the CDR3 is TGTGCCATCAGTAGTCTAGCGGGGGCCTACAATGAGCAGTTCTTC.

V usage is TRBV7-2 and J usage is TRBJ2-5; maybe TRBD2 (5 bases). There are 13 residues in the CDR3. Trimming removed 7 bases from V and 2 bases from J, with 11 bases in between. Germline CDR1 is SGHTA and CDR2 is FQGNSA. The DNA of the CDR3 is TGTGCCAGCACCCGAGGGTGGCAAGAGACCCAGTACTTC. This sequence encodes CASTRGWQETQYF.